This T cell receptor (beta chain) was captured by sequencing in a study of cytomegalovirus exposure and HLA in healthy donors. The germline gives CDR1 WNHNN, CDR2 SYGVQD (reference sequence). V lost 10 bases, J lost 6 bases, and 25 bases lay in between. The CDR3 has 15 residues. Researchers ran the PCR with 60 Vbeta and 13 Jbeta primers. The data were produced by immunoSEQ multiplex PCR, yet TCRdb's version contains in-frame clones alone and is incomplete. The table has approximately 38,000 clones, around 82% seen once; the top ten hold under 12%. The rearrangement uses TRBV10-1 and TRBJ2-7; D may be TRBD1 (5 bases). The receptor comes from a woman aged 18-29 years in good health and CMV-seropositive. The sequenced sample was PBMCs. The CDR3 region has the DNA TGCGCCACCCAGGGATCGGACCGACCGGCCGGCGAGCAGTACTTC. The encoded protein is CATQGSDRPAGEQYF.